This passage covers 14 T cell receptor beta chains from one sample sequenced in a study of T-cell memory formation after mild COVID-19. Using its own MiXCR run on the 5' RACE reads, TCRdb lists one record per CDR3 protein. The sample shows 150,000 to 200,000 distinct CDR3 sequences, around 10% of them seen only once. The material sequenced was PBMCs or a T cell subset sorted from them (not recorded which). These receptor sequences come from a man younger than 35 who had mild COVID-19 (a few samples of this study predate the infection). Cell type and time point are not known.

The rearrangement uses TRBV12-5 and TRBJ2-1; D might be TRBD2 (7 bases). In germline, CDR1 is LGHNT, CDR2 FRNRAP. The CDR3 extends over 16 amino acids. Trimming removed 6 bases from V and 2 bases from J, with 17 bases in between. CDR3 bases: TGTGCTAGTGGCTCTAGAGGGGGGGGTACCTACAATGAGCAGTTCTTC. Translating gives CASGSRGGGTYNEQFF.

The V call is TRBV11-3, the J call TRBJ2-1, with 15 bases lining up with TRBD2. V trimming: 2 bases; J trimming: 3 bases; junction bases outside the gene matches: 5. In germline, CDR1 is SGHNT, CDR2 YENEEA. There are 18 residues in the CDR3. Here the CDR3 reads CASSLSGLAGGSYNEQFF. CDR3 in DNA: TGTGCCAGCAGCTTATCGGGACTAGCGGGGGGCAGCTACAATGAGCAGTTCTTC.

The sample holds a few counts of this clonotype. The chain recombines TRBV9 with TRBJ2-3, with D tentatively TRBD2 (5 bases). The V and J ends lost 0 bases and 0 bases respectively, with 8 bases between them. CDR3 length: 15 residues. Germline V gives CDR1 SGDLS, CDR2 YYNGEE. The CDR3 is CASSVASSSTDTQYF. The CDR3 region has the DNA TGTGCCAGCAGCGTAGCTTCTAGCAGCACAGATACGCAGTATTTT.

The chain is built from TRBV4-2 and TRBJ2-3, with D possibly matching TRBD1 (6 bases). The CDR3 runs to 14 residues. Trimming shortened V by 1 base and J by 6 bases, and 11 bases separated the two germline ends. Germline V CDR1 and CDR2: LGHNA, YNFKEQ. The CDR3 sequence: CASSQGVRGDTQYF. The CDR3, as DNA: TGTGCCAGCAGCCAAGGGGTCAGGGGTGATACGCAGTATTTT.

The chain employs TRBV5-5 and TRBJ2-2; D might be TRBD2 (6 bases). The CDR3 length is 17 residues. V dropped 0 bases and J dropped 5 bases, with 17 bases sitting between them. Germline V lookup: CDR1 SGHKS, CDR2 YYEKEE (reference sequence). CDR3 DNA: TGTGCCAGCAGCTTGGAGCCGACTGCGGGGTTAACCGGGGAGCTGTTTTTT. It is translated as CASSLEPTAGLTGELFF.

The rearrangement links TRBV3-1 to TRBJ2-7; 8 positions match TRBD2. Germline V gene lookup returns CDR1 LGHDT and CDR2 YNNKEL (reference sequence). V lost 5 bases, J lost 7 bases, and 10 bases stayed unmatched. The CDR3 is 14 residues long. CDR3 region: CASSLRGGRREQYF. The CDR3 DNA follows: TGTGCCAGCAGCTTACGGGGGGGCCGGAGGGAGCAGTACTTC.

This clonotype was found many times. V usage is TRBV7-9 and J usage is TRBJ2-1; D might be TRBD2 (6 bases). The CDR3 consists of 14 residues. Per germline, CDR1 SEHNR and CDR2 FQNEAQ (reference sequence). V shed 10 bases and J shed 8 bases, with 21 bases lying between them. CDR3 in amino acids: CAKPPGPREDEQFF. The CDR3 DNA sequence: TGTGCCAAACCACCGGGCCCCAGGGAGGATGAGCAGTTCTTC.

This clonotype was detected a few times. The CDR3 region is CSARDDSEFYTF. The DNA for the CDR3 is TGCAGTGCTAGAGACGACTCGGAGTTCTACACCTTC. The V call is TRBV20-1, the J call TRBJ1-2; no clear D gene. CDR3 length: 12 amino acids. Germline V lookup: CDR1 DFQATT, CDR2 SNEGSKA (reference sequence). Trimming took off 0 bases at V and 10 bases at J, with 12 bases between the two ends.

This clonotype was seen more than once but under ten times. The CDR3 here is CAISDSTGDTEAFF. CDR3 sequence (DNA): TGTGCCATCAGTGACTCGACAGGGGACACTGAAGCTTTCTTT. V gene TRBV10-3 combines with J gene TRBJ1-1; TRBD1 matches at 8 bases. The V gene end was trimmed by 3 bases and the J gene end by 3 bases; junction bases not matched to a gene: 3. The CDR3 is made up of 14 amino acids. The germline CDR1 and CDR2 sequences are ENHRY and SYGVKD.

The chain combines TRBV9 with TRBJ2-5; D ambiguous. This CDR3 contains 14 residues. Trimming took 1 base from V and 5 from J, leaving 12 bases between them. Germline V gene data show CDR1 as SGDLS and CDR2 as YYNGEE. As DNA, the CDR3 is TGTGCCAGCAGCGTATTCGGGCTCGGGGAGACCCAGTACTTC. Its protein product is CASSVFGLGETQYF.

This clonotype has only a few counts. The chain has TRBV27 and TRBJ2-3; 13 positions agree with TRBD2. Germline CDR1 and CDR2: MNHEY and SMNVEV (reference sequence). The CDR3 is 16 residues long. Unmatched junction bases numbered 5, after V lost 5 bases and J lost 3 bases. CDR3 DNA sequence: TGTGCCAGCAGTAGCCGGACTAGCGGGGGAACAGATACGCAGTATTTT. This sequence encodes CASSSRTSGGTDTQYF.

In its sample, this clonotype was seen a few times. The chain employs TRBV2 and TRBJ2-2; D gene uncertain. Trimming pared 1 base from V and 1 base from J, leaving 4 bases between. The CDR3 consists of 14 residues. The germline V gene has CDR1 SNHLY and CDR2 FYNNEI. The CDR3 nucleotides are TGTGCCAGCAGTGAAGGTCGGAACACCGGGGAGCTGTTTTTT. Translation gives CASSEGRNTGELFF.

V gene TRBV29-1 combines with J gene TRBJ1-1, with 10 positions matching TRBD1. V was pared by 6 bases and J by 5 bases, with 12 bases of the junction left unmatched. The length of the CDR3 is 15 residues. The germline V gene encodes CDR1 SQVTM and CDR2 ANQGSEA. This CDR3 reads CSVQGQGREGTEAFF. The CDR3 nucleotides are TGCAGCGTCCAGGGACAGGGGCGGGAAGGGACTGAAGCTTTCTTT.

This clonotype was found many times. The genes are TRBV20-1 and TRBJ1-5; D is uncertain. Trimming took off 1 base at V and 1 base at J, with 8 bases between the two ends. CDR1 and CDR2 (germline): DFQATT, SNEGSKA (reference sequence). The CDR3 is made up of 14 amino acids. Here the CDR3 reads CSARAGSSNQPQHF. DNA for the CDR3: TGCAGTGCTAGAGCCGGGTCGAGCAATCAGCCCCAGCATTTT.